This T cell receptor (beta chain) was profiled in a study of blood T cell repertoires in COVID-19. Study-level background: Acute and convalescent COVID-19 samples came from the United States, Italy and Spain. Nucleic acid was either cDNA or gDNA, and it came from T cells, B-cell-depleted T cells, or PBMCs.

The germline V gene encodes CDR1 SGHRS and CDR2 YFSETQ. The CDR3 loop spans 17 amino acids. Germline trimming cut 0 bases from V and 5 bases from J; bases unmatched to any gene: 8. In the original processing: Nucleated cell counts were estimated from reference gene primer amplification. Sequencing was performed with immunoSEQ multiplex PCR; in TCRdb, only in-frame clones are kept and a portion is missing. V, J and clone size derive from that table, while D and trimming were established from the DNA sequence. This sample yields about 290,000 clones, of which about 89% are seen a single time; approximately 4.6% belongs to the top ten.

The source is a man in his forties with acute or convalescent COVID-19. Sequencing input: peripheral blood. The chain links TRBV5-1 to TRBJ1-6, with 7 nucleotides matching TRBD1. The chain's CDR3 is CASSLAGTEADNSPLHF. The CDR3 DNA reads TGCGCCAGCAGCTTGGCCGGGACAGAGGCGGATAATTCACCCCTCCACTTT. The full variable domain, rest sourced from reference TRBV5-1 and TRBJ1-6, is KAGVTQTPRYLIKTRGQQVTLSCSPISGHRSVSWYQQTPGQGLQFLFEYFSETQRNKGNFPGRFSGRQFSNSRSEMNVSTLELGDSALYLCASSLAGTEADNSPLHFGNGTRLTVT.